This T cell receptor (beta chain) was documented in a study of T cells in Graves' hyperthyroidism and ophthalmopathy. As for the study in general: Staff took peripheral blood when the initial diagnosis was made, before any treatment began. General study points: Separating ophthalmopathy from stable hyperthyroidism was achieved by a 13 V-J model.

CDR3 length: 15 residues. The germline V gene encodes CDR1 SEHNR and CDR2 FQNEAQ (reference sequence). Unmatched junction bases numbered 5, after V lost 5 bases and J lost 1 base. TCR beta CDR3 regions were amplified from RNA. An initial round of RT-PCR targeting the TCR CDR3 relied on the HTBI primer set. TCRdb processed the multiplex PCR reads anew with MiXCR; each CDR3 protein has one entry. The table includes about 410,000 distinct CDR3 sequences, roughly 14% detected once. This clonotype was recorded at least ten times. Its antigen is as yet unknown. Ophthalmopathy patients had moderate-to-severe active disease, CAS ≥3, NOSPECS ≥4, and disease duration under 3 months. Source material for PBMCs was over 8 ml fresh peripheral blood.

Sequencing was performed on blood. The TCR was taken from a man younger than 35 with Graves' ophthalmopathy. The chain is built from TRBV7-9 and TRBJ1-1; TRBD1 matches at 9 bases. The CDR3 protein is CASSRTDRGNTEAFF. The CDR3 nucleotides are TGTGCCAGCAGCCGGACGGACAGGGGGAACACTGAAGCTTTCTTT. The full variable domain, with the rest looked up from reference TRBV7-9 and TRBJ1-1, is DTGVSQNPRHKITKRGQNVTFRCDPISEHNRLYWYRQTLGQGPEFLTYFQNEAQLEKSRLLSDRFSAERPKGSFSTLEIQRTEQGDSAMYLCASSRTDRGNTEAFFGQGTRLTVV.